The rows below give T cell receptor beta chains drawn from one sample of a study of control samples from healthy donors and cancer patients. Produced via immunoSEQ multiplex PCR; TCRdb's table is partial and in-frame only. The sample contains under 95,000 clones, 84% of which appear only once. Input material: blood. All receptors come from a man aged 45 to 65 in good health. Each CDR3 is given without its conserved first and last residue. Fields, in order: V gene, CDR3 protein.

v_call: TRBV29-1; cdr3_aa: SVGVGDNEQF
v_call: TRBV5-1; cdr3_aa: ASSVDRAGEQY
v_call: TRBV30; cdr3_aa: ACPRESSYNEQF
v_call: TRBV5-1; cdr3_aa: ASSLDPSNQPQH
v_call: TRBV18; cdr3_aa: ASSDSAVGEQF
v_call: TRBV10-1; cdr3_aa: ASSKFYEQY
v_call: TRBV6-6; cdr3_aa: ASSYLDRGAYGYT
v_call: TRBV14; cdr3_aa: ASSQVTSGGEY
v_call: TRBV11-3; cdr3_aa: ASSPRTGGVSKTQY
v_call: TRBV6-5; cdr3_aa: ASSYGRPTSPLH
v_call: TRBV4-3; cdr3_aa: ASSRSGGDTEAF
v_call: TRBV18; cdr3_aa: ASSPSGTGGLEQY
v_call: TRBV9; cdr3_aa: ASSVLDRGQTEAF
v_call: TRBV6-2/TRBV6-3; cdr3_aa: ASSYGTISGTNYGYT
v_call: TRBV30; cdr3_aa: AWSVSGLAF
v_call: TRBV11-2; cdr3_aa: ASSLVGQIYEQY
v_call: TRBV27; cdr3_aa: ASSLWGASGNTIY
v_call: TRBV19; cdr3_aa: ASRQEHSNQPQH
v_call: TRBV6-4; cdr3_aa: ASSDVGLAGGDEQF
v_call: TRBV4-2; cdr3_aa: ASSQDLWSFMVDNEQF
v_call: TRBV19; cdr3_aa: ASSIAGRSNEKLF
v_call: TRBV18; cdr3_aa: ASSLGGGANVLT
v_call: TRBV5-1; cdr3_aa: ASSLGQGQGGYT
v_call: TRBV19; cdr3_aa: ASSIRRGNTEAF
v_call: TRBV29-1; cdr3_aa: SVLGTSGSTDTQY
v_call: TRBV19; cdr3_aa: ASSIEFRGLDEQY
v_call: TRBV24-1; cdr3_aa: ATSGAMNTEAF
v_call: TRBV5-1; cdr3_aa: ASSLGNTGFETQY
v_call: TRBV10-3; cdr3_aa: AISEGPHTGNTIY
v_call: TRBV15; cdr3_aa: ATSRRDVGQGLYTYT
v_call: TRBV4-2; cdr3_aa: ASSLGGTSDNEQF
v_call: TRBV27; cdr3_aa: ASSRTGGNRNTGELF
v_call: TRBV20-1; cdr3_aa: SASAGGGYGYT
v_call: TRBV6-5; cdr3_aa: ASSTGIDGYT
v_call: TRBV24-1; cdr3_aa: ATSEPTSGRGTDTQY
v_call: TRBV24-1; cdr3_aa: ATSEGDGPNYGYT
v_call: TRBV20-1; cdr3_aa: SASDLGSGTYEQY
v_call: TRBV14; cdr3_aa: ASSQASVTDTQY
v_call: TRBV6-5; cdr3_aa: ASKGLNTDTQY
v_call: TRBV29-1; cdr3_aa: SVAPWQGAEVTQY
v_call: TRBV19; cdr3_aa: ASRRQGVGGNYGYT
v_call: TRBV6-5; cdr3_aa: ASSYSAFKLGDTIY
v_call: TRBV7-9; cdr3_aa: ASRRASDKGIYNEQF
v_call: TRBV6-5; cdr3_aa: ASSYSSGNIQY
v_call: TRBV18; cdr3_aa: ASSPQVPTGTYEQY
v_call: TRBV2; cdr3_aa: ASKFRAGSSYEQY
v_call: TRBV28; cdr3_aa: ASSPPVTGTEAF
v_call: TRBV21-1; cdr3_aa: ASSKGDSNNQPQH
v_call: TRBV7-3; cdr3_aa: ASSPDISSYNEQF
v_call: TRBV28; cdr3_aa: ASSRDFRRELF
v_call: TRBV28; cdr3_aa: ASSLGSSKRVTQH
v_call: TRBV18; cdr3_aa: ASSPPIQGPTDTQY
v_call: TRBV24-1; cdr3_aa: ATSDFWDTQY
v_call: TRBV24-1; cdr3_aa: AIWDWRYNEQF
v_call: TRBV12-3/TRBV12-4; cdr3_aa: ASSSRESQY
v_call: TRBV7-2; cdr3_aa: ASSLEGGSYNEQF
v_call: TRBV6-5; cdr3_aa: ASSLTLNRAYGYT
v_call: TRBV5-1; cdr3_aa: ASSLTPRAQETQY